This TCR beta chain stems from a study of blood T cell repertoires in COVID-19. As for the study in general: From T cells, B-cell-depleted T cells, or PBMCs came the material, which was cDNA or gDNA.

Clones were sequenced by immunoSEQ multiplex PCR, and TCRdb holds only the in-frame ones, with some missing. The sample lists about 68,000 clones, roughly 87% seen once, with under 7% in the top ten. V lost 4 bases, J lost 0 bases, and 11 bases stayed unmatched. CDR1 is ENHRY and CDR2 is SYGVKD in the germline V gene. The CDR3 loop spans 19 amino acids. The sequence came from a man aged 50 or older with active COVID-19. This chain connects TRBV10-3 to TRBJ2-2; 10 bases line up with TRBD2. The sequenced sample was peripheral blood. CDR3 bases: TGTGCCATCAGTGCCCACGGGGGGACTAGCGCATCGAACACCGGGGAGCTGTTTTTT. Its translation: CAISAHGGTSASNTGELFF.